This TCR beta chain was observed in a study of blood T cell repertoires in COVID-19. Study-wide background: PBMCs, B-cell-depleted T cells, or T cells provided the cDNA or gDNA that made up the material.

This CDR3 contains 14 residues. Germline V gene lookup returns CDR1 SGHDN and CDR2 FVKESK. V lost 0 bases, J lost 7 bases, and 10 bases lay in between. Per the study methods: Cell counts per sample came from amplifying reference gene primers. Assay used: immunoSEQ multiplex PCR; TCRdb lists only in-frame clones, some missing. The DNA gave D and trimming, while V, J and clone size come from that table. The sample includes roughly 180,000 clones, about 76% of them seen just once. This receptor was obtained from a woman between 45 and 65 years old with active or convalescent COVID-19. The specimen was peripheral blood. This rearrangement joins TRBV14 to TRBJ2-4, with D perhaps TRBD1 (6 bases). The CDR3 reads CASSQDTGNNIQYF. CDR3 DNA sequence: TGTGCCAGCAGCCAAGATACAGGGAACAACATTCAGTACTTC.